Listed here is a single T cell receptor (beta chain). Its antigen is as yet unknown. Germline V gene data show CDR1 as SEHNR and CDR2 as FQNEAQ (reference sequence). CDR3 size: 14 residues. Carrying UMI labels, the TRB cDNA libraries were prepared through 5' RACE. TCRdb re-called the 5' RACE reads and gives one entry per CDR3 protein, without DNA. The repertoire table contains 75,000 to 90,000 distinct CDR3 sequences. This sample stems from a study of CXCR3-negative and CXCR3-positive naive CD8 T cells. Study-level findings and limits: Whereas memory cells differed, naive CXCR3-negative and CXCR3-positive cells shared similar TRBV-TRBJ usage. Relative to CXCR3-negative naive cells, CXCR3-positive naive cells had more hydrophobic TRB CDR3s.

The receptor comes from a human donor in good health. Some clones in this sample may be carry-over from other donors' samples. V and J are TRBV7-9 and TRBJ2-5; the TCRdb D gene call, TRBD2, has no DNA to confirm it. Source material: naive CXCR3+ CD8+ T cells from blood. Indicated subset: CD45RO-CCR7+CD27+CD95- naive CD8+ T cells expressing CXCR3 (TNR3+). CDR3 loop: CASKSGGLKETQYF.